This record looks at one T cell receptor beta chain sequence and its context. The CDR3 has 16 amino acids. V was clipped by 2 bases and J by 5 bases, with 15 bases between them. Germline V gene data show CDR1 as SNHLY and CDR2 as FYNNEI. In the study's own analysis: Nucleated cell number was recorded as an estimate derived from reference gene primer amplification. TCRdb's table, derived via immunoSEQ multiplex PCR, lists solely in-frame clones and lacks some. V and J calls and clone size follow that table, whereas D and trimming were derived from the DNA. The top ten hold around 5.8% of the sample, which has roughly 200,000 clones, 88% seen once. This record comes from a study of blood T cell repertoires in COVID-19. In the study overall: The United States, Italy and Spain supplied acute and convalescent COVID-19 samples.

This sequence joins TRBV2 and TRBJ2-2; D is perhaps TRBD2 (6 bases). The clonotype was recovered from a man aged 35-49 years with active or convalescent COVID-19. The specimen sequenced was peripheral blood. The DNA for the CDR3 is TGTGCCAGCAGTGAACGAGGGCAGGAGGGGACCGGGGAGCTGTTTTTT. Amino acid sequence: CASSERGQEGTGELFF.